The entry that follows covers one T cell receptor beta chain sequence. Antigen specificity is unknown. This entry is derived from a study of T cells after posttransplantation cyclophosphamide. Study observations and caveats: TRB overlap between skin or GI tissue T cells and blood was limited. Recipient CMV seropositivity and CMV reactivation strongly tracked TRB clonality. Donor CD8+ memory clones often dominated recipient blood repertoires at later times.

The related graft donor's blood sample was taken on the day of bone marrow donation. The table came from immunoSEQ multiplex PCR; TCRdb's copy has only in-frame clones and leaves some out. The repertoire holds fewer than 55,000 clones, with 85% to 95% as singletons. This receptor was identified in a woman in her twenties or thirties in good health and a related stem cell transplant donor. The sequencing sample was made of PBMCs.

The CDR3 sequence is CASSGTPGGNEQFF. CDR3 sequence (DNA): TGTGCCAGCAGTGGGACCCCGGGGGGCAATGAGCAGTTCTTC. The chain couples TRBV6-4 to TRBJ2-1; 7 positions agree with TRBD2. This CDR3 spans 14 amino acids. The germline V gene has CDR1 MRHNA and CDR2 SNTAGT. Losses at the gene ends were 4 bases for V and 6 bases for J; bases not matched to a gene: 6.